Presented here are 30 T cell receptor beta chains from one specimen sequenced in a study of T cells in Graves' hyperthyroidism and ophthalmopathy. Regions amplified from RNA transcripts were the TCR beta CDR3 regions. When the TCR CDR3 underwent first-round RT-PCR, the HTBI primer set was used. TCRdb passed the multiplex PCR reads through MiXCR, listing each CDR3 protein once. The sample consists of 75,000 to 100,000 distinct CDR3 sequences, roughly 37% of them appearing once. The specimen sequenced was peripheral blood or thyroid tissue (not recorded which). These receptors all stem from a woman in her thirties with Graves' hyperthyroidism.

A word on this clonotype: A much more abundant neighbour one base away suggests this may be a read error. This sequence joins TRBV5-1 and TRBJ2-3; 13 nucleotides line up with TRBD2. This CDR3 contains 16 residues. Germline V gene lookup returns CDR1 SGHRS and CDR2 YFSETQ. The CDR3 bases are TGCACCAGCAGCTCCCGGACTAGCGGGAGTCCAGATACGCAGTATTTT. Protein: CTSSSRTSGSPDTQYF.

This clonotype showed up many times. This sequence may be a read error, since a much larger clone differs from it by one base. The chain carries TRBV12-3 or TRBV12-4 and TRBJ1-2; D ambiguous. The CDR3 extends over 11 amino acids. The DNA of the CDR3 is TGTGCCGGCAGTACTAACTATGGCTACACCTTC. Its translation is CAGSTNYGYTF.

The chain combines TRBV5-6 with TRBJ2-7; D remains unclear. The CDR3 length is 14 residues. Per the germline V gene, CDR1 is SGHDT and CDR2 is YYEEEE. V lost 0 bases to trimming and J lost 5 bases, with 12 bases between them. CDR3: CASSLDWADDEQYF. DNA for the CDR3: TGTGCCAGCAGCTTGGACTGGGCGGATGACGAGCAGTACTTC.

The chain uses TRBV29-1 and TRBJ1-2; 11 bases are shared with TRBD1. This CDR3 is 14 amino acids long. The germline V gene has CDR1 SQVTM and CDR2 ANQGSEA. V shed 4 bases, J shed 4 bases, and the junction held 5 bases outside the gene matches. Here the CDR3 reads CSVGGTGGSYGYTF. The DNA for the CDR3 is TGCAGCGTTGGGGGGACAGGGGGAAGCTATGGCTACACCTTC.

V gene TRBV28 combines with J gene TRBJ1-3, with D hard to call. The CDR3 extends over 14 amino acids. Looked up from germline, CDR1 is MDHEN and CDR2 is SYDVKM. Trimming took 6 bases from V and 0 from J, leaving 9 bases between them. The CDR3 coding sequence is TGTGCCAGCAGGTTTGGACGCTCTGGAAACACCATATATTTT. Its translation is CASRFGRSGNTIYF.

As regards this clonotype: A junction end diverges from the germline sequence, so it may reflect a read error. The rearrangement links TRBV7-2 to TRBJ1-5; D gene ambiguous. Germline-derived CDR1 and CDR2 are SGHTA and FQGNSA. This CDR3 region has 16 residues. In DNA form, the CDR3 reads TGTGCCAGCAGTTTAGCTCCCGGCCGGGGTGGGCAGCCCCAGCATTTT. This codes for CASSLAPGRGGQPQHF.

Of note for this clonotype: Just one base apart from a much larger clone, this may be a read error. The chain couples TRBV27 to TRBJ2-5; no reliable D call. This CDR3 has 14 amino acids. Germline V CDR1 and CDR2: MNHEY, SMNVEV (reference sequence). The chain's CDR3 is CASSMGGRQEIQYF. The CDR3 bases are TGTGCCAGTTCGATGGGTGGAAGACAAGAGATCCAGTACTTC.

Here the CDR3 reads CSTNKAGGYEQYF. The CDR3 nucleotides read TGCAGTACTAATAAAGCGGGAGGGTACGAGCAGTACTTC. The gene calls are TRBV20-1 and TRBJ2-7; the match to TRBD2 covers 10 bases. This CDR3 comprises 13 residues. The V gene end was trimmed by 8 bases and the J gene end by 4 bases; junction bases not matched to a gene: 8. Germline CDR1 and CDR2: DFQATT and SNEGSKA (reference sequence).

In this sample, this clonotype turned up many times. The CDR3 region is CSARIDVREQYF. The DNA of the CDR3 is TGCAGTGCTAGAATTGACGTCCGCGAGCAGTACTTC. The V gene is TRBV20-1, the J gene TRBJ2-7; no firm D call. Germline loops: CDR1 DFQATT, CDR2 SNEGSKA (reference sequence). Trimming shortened V by 2 bases and J by 6 bases, and 11 bases separated the two germline ends. This CDR3 contains 12 residues.

This chain links TRBV7-2 with TRBJ2-7, with 9 nucleotides matching TRBD1. V lost 2 bases to trimming and J lost 0 bases; unmatched junction nucleotides: 2. Per germline, CDR1 SGHTA and CDR2 FQGNSA. The CDR3 extends over 15 amino acids. The chain's CDR3 is CASSLRQGGSYEQYF. The CDR3 DNA follows: TGTGCCAGCAGCTTACGACAGGGGGGCTCCTACGAGCAGTACTTC.

As for this clonotype: Being one base from a much bigger clone, this may be a read error. The chain has TRBV2 and TRBJ2-1, with a tentative D call TRBD2 (5 bases). The CDR3 loop spans 12 amino acids. Per germline, CDR1 SNHLY and CDR2 FYNNEI. In nucleotides, the CDR3 is TGTGCCGGCAGTGTAGAGCGGACCGAGTTGTTCTTC. Its translation is CAGSVERTELFF. Supplemented by reference TRBV2 and TRBJ2-1, the full variable domain reads EPEVTQTPSHQVTQMGQEVILRCVPISNHLYFYWYRQILGQKVEFLVSFYNNEISEKSEIFDDQFSVERPDGSNFTLKIRSTKLEDSAMYFCAGSVERTELFFGPGTRLTVL.

The table lists this clonotype with many counts. The chain employs TRBV29-1 and TRBJ2-3; TRBD2 aligns across 11 bases. The V gene end was trimmed by 6 bases and the J gene end by 8 bases; junction bases not matched to a gene: 10. The length of the CDR3 is 14 residues. Germline CDR1 is SQVTM and CDR2 is ANQGSEA. This CDR3 reads CSVPLAGVEVTQYF. CDR3 in DNA: TGCAGCGTCCCACTAGCGGGAGTCGAGGTTACGCAGTATTTT.

There are a few counts of this clonotype. A read error may account for a junction end that differs from germline. V usage is TRBV7-9 and J usage is TRBJ1-2; a weak D match, TRBD1 (6 bases). The germline gives CDR1 SEHNR, CDR2 FQNEAQ (reference sequence). CDR3 length: 13 amino acids. The CDR3 nucleotides are TGTGCCGGCAGCTTAGGGGGGCTCCAAGGCTACACCTTC. This codes for CAGSLGGLQGYTF.

This clonotype was picked up many times. In DNA form, the CDR3 reads TGCAGTGCTATGAAGGTAGCGGGAGTGTACGAGCAGTACTTC. Translation: CSAMKVAGVYEQYF. The chain uses TRBV20-1 and TRBJ2-7; 9 nucleotides align to TRBD2. With V trimmed by 4 bases and J by 4 bases, 8 bases remained unmatched. Looked up from germline, CDR1 is DFQATT and CDR2 is SNEGSKA (reference sequence). This CDR3 has 14 residues.

This chain joins TRBV13 and TRBJ2-6; 15 nucleotides agree with TRBD2. Germline V gives CDR1 PRHDT, CDR2 FYEKMQ (reference sequence). V was clipped by 5 bases and J by 0 bases; unmatched bases: 11. The CDR3 length is 21 residues. The CDR3 nucleotides are TGTGCCAGCAGCCGGGGACTAGCGGGAGGACAGGGAGACTCTGGGGCCAACGTCCTGACTTTC. This gives the protein CASSRGLAGGQGDSGANVLTF.

There are many counts of this clonotype. V usage is TRBV6-6 and J usage is TRBJ1-5, with D unclear. Germline V gene sequence: CDR1 MNHNY, CDR2 SVGAGI (reference sequence). Trimming removed 2 bases from V and 7 bases from J, with 9 bases in between. The CDR3 covers 13 residues. Here the CDR3 DNA reads TGTGCCAGCAGTTACGATAGCAGCCAGCCCCAGCATTTT. Its protein product is CASSYDSSQPQHF.

J is TRBJ2-3 and V is TRBV7-9; 12 bases are a match to TRBD2. With 4 bases clipped from V and 2 bases from J, the junction kept 1 base outside the gene matches. The CDR3 spans 15 residues. The germline V gene encodes CDR1 SEHNR and CDR2 FQNEAQ (reference sequence). CDR3 protein: CASSWTSGNTDTQYF. The CDR3 DNA sequence: TGTGCCAGCAGCTGGACTAGCGGGAACACAGATACGCAGTATTTT.

This clonotype showed up many times. V usage is TRBV5-1 and J usage is TRBJ2-5; 11 bases match TRBD2. Germline V gene lookup returns CDR1 SGHRS and CDR2 YFSETQ. The CDR3 runs to 15 residues. J lost 6 bases, V lost 2 bases, and 6 bases had no gene match. The CDR3 DNA is TGCGCCAGCAGCTTACTAGCGGGAGTTGCGAAGACCCAGTACTTC. Amino acids: CASSLLAGVAKTQYF.

This clonotype was recorded only once. This chain joins TRBV9 and TRBJ2-5, with 10 bases that match TRBD2. V was clipped by 0 bases and J by 5 bases; unmatched bases: 7. CDR1 and CDR2 from the germline V gene are SGDLS and YYNGEE. This CDR3 spans 16 amino acids. CDR3 nucleotides: TGTGCCAGCAGCGTAGGGCTAGCGGGAGCACGGGAGACCCAGTACTTC. Residues: CASSVGLAGARETQYF.

This clonotype was detected many times. V gene TRBV10-1 combines with J gene TRBJ2-7; D is perhaps TRBD1 (6 bases). CDR1 is WNHNN and CDR2 is SYGVQD in the germline V gene (reference sequence). With 6 bases removed from V and 3 bases from J, the gap between germline ends came to 15 bases. The CDR3 has 14 amino acids. The CDR3 reads CASRRTVLGYEQYF. DNA of the CDR3: TGCGCCAGCAGGAGGACAGTTTTGGGCTACGAGCAGTACTTC.

The rearrangement uses TRBV9 and TRBJ1-5; a possible D gene is TRBD1 (5 bases). Looked up from germline, CDR1 is SGDLS and CDR2 is YYNGEE. V gave up 0 bases and J gave up 11 bases, with 15 bases separating them. CDR3 length equals 14 residues. The CDR3 spells CASSVGGGLGTQHF. For the CDR3, the DNA is TGTGCCAGCAGCGTAGGTGGGGGATTGGGGACCCAGCATTTT.

This clonotype has ten or more counts. The CDR3 nucleotides read TGTGCCAGCAGCACAACGGGCCTCGTATTCTACGAGCAGTACTTC. This sequence encodes CASSTTGLVFYEQYF. The V call is TRBV7-9, the J call TRBJ2-7; D unclear. V lost 5 bases and J lost 3, with 17 bases in between. Germline V gene sequence: CDR1 SEHNR, CDR2 FQNEAQ (reference sequence). The CDR3 contains 15 residues.

There are many counts of this clonotype. This chain links TRBV12-3 or TRBV12-4 with TRBJ1-5; D unclear. Trimming pared 6 bases from V and 4 bases from J, leaving 10 bases between. The CDR3 length is 13 residues. The CDR3: CASRGRGNQPQHF. The DNA of the CDR3 is TGTGCCAGCAGAGGCCGTGGGAATCAGCCCCAGCATTTT.

This clonotype was seen a handful of times. This chain uses TRBV3-1 with TRBJ1-1; no reliable D call. Per the germline V gene, CDR1 is LGHDT and CDR2 is YNNKEL (reference sequence). CDR3 size: 13 residues. Trimming took 5 bases from V and 1 from J, leaving 8 bases between them. CDR3 protein: CASSALGNTEAFF. In nucleotides, the CDR3 is TGTGCCAGCAGCGCTTTAGGGAACACTGAAGCTTTCTTT.

The V call is TRBV20-1, the J call TRBJ2-5; the match to TRBD1 covers 11 bases. The germline V gene has CDR1 DFQATT and CDR2 SNEGSKA (reference sequence). The CDR3 is 15 amino acids. Trimming removed 0 bases from V and 1 base from J; junction bases left unmatched: 1. CDR3 bases: TGCAGTGCTAGAGAGGGGACAGGGGGCCAAGAGACCCAGTACTTC. It yields the protein CSAREGTGGQETQYF.

The chain recombines TRBV7-9 with TRBJ2-5, with 8 bases aligning to TRBD2. With 3 bases clipped from V and 2 bases from J, the junction kept 14 bases outside the gene matches. CDR1 and CDR2 (germline): SEHNR, FQNEAQ (reference sequence). The CDR3 consists of 18 residues. For the CDR3, the DNA is TGTGCCAGCAGCTTCCCGGGGTTCACCTTAGCGGGACAAGAGACCCAGTACTTC. Translation: CASSFPGFTLAGQETQYF.

The CDR3 region is CASSTRTGGDTDTQYF. CDR3 in DNA: TGTGCCAGCAGCACCCGGACAGGGGGGGACACAGATACGCAGTATTTT. The chain carries TRBV11-1 and TRBJ2-3, with 10 bases matching TRBD1. Germline V lookup: CDR1 SGHAT, CDR2 FQDESV (reference sequence). The V segment lost 5 bases and the J segment 2 bases; nucleotides outside the gene matches: 7. The CDR3 consists of 16 residues.

This clonotype was observed at least ten times. This chain uses TRBV20-1 with TRBJ2-5; 7 bases are shared with TRBD2. The CDR3 totals 12 residues. V shed 6 bases and J 5 bases; nucleotides not matched to a gene: 6. The germline CDR1 and CDR2 sequences are DFQATT and SNEGSKA (reference sequence). The chain's CDR3 is CSARLADETQYF. CDR3 DNA sequence: TGCAGTGCCCGACTAGCAGACGAGACCCAGTACTTC.

The chain joins TRBV7-4 to TRBJ2-6; D is ambiguous. V was clipped by 6 bases and J by 3 bases, with 3 bases between them. The CDR3 is 12 residues long. CDR1 and CDR2 from the germline V gene are SGHVT and SQSDAQ. Written as DNA, the CDR3 is TGTGCCAGCAGGGTTGGGGCCAACGTCCTGACTTTC. Its translation is CASRVGANVLTF.

As for this clonotype: This could be a read error, since a much larger clone is one nucleotide away. The chain couples TRBV7-3 to TRBJ2-3; 8 bases are a match to TRBD2. In germline, CDR1 is SGHTA, CDR2 FQGTGA. There are 16 residues in the CDR3. The CDR3 sequence: CASSTTPGGGTGTQYF. DNA for the CDR3: TGTGCCAGCAGTACTACACCCGGGGGGGGCACAGGTACGCAGTATTTT.